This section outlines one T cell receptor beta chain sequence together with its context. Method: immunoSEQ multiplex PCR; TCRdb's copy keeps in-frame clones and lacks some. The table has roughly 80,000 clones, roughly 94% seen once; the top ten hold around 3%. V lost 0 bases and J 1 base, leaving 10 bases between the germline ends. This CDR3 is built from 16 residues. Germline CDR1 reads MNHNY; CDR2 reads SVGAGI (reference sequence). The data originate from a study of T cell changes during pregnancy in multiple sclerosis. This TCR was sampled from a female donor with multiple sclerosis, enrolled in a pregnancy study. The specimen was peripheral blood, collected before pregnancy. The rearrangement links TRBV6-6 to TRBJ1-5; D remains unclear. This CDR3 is CASSYSEGTSNQPQHF. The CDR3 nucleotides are TGTGCCAGCAGTTACTCTGAGGGAACAAGCAATCAGCCCCAGCATTTT.